This T cell receptor (beta chain) emerged from a study of T cells after posttransplantation cyclophosphamide. Study outcomes and limitations: Tissue-infiltrating T cells from skin or gut overlapped little with blood T cells. Later blood repertoires were often dominated by clones from the donor CD8+ memory compartment. Recipient CMV seropositivity and CMV reactivation strongly tracked TRB clonality.

Cells defined as naive were viable CD3+CD4+ or CD3+CD8+ and CCR7+CD45RA+CD45RO-CD95-CD27+CD28+. On the day of bone marrow donation, the related graft donor provided peripheral blood. Here immunoSEQ multiplex PCR was the method, and the copy in TCRdb shows in-frame clones only, minus some. The sample has around 20,000 clones; about 97% are singletons. Concerning this clone: Antigen specificity is unknown.

The specimen was naive CD4+ T cells sorted from PBMCs. This TCR was sampled from a man aged 50-60 years in good health, CMV-negative, and a related stem cell transplant donor.

The CDR3 bases are TGTGCCATCAGTGAGTCGTTAGCCGGATCCTACAATGAGCAGTTCTTC. It is translated as CAISESLAGSYNEQFF. The V and J genes are TRBV10-3 and TRBJ2-1; no firm D call. Germline CDR1 reads ENHRY; CDR2 reads SYGVKD. Between the trimmed V and J ends, which lost 0 bases and 1 base, there was a span of 10 bases. CDR3 size: 16 residues.